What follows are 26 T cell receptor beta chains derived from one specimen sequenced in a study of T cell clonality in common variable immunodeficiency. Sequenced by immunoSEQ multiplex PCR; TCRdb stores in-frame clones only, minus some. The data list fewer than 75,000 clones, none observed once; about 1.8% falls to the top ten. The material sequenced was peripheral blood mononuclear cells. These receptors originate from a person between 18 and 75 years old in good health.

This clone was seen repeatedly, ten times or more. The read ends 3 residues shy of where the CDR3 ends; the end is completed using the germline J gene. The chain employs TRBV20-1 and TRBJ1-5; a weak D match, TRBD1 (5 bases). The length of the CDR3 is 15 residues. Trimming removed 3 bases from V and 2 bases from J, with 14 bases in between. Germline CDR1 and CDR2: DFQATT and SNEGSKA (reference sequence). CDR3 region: CSASRGGAGNQPQHF. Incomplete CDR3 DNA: TGCAGTGCTAGTAGGGGAGGCGCGGGCAATCAGCCC.

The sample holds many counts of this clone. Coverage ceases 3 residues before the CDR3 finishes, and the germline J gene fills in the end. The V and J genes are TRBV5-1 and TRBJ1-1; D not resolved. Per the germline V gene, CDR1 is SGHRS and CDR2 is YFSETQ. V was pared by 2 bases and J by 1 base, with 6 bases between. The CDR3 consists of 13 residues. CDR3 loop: CASSLWPNTEAFF. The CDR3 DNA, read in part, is TGCGCCAGCAGCTTATGGCCGAACACTGAA.

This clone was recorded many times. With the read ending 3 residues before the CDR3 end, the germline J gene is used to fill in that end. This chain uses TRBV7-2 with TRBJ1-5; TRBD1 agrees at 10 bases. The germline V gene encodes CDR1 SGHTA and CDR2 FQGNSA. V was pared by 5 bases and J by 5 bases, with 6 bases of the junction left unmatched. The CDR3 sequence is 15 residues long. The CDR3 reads CASSQETGGHQPQHF. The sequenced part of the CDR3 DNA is TGTGCCAGCAGCCAAGAGACAGGGGGCCATCAGCCC.

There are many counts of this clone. This CDR3 reads CASRLGQGPGSNQPQHF. The DNA read from the CDR3 is TGTGCCAGTAGATTGGGACAGGGGCCCGGTAGCAATCAGCCC. The rearrangement joins TRBV19 to TRBJ1-5, with 10 bases fitting TRBD1. Read coverage stops 3 residues before the CDR3 terminus; the germline J gene supplies the remainder. The CDR3 loop spans 17 amino acids. Germline V gives CDR1 LNHDA, CDR2 SQIVND (reference sequence). With V trimmed by 6 bases and J by 0 bases, 8 bases remained unmatched.

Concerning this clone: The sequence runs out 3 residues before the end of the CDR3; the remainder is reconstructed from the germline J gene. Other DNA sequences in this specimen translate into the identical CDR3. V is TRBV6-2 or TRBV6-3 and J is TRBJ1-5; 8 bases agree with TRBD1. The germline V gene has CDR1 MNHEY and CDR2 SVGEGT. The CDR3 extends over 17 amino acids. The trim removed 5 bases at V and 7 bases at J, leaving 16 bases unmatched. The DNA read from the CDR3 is TGTGCCAGCAGTCCAATGGGACAGGTAGTTGGGAACCAGCCC. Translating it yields CASSPMGQVVGNQP. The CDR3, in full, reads CASSPMGQVVGNQPQHF.

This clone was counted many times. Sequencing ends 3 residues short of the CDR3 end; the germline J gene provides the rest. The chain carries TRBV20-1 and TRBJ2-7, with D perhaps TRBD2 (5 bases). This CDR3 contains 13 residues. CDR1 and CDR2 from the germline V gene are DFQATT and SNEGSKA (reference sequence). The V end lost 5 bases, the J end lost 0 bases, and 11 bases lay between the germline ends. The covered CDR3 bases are TGCAGTGCTGCGGACTCCGACTCCTACGAG. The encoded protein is CSAADSDSYE. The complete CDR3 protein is CSAADSDSYEQYF.

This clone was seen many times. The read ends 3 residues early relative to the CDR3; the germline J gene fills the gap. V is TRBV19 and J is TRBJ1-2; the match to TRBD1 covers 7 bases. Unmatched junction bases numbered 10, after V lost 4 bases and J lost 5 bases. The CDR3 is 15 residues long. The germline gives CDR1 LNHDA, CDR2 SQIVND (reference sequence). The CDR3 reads CASSNPVTQGYGYTF. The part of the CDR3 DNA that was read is TGTGCCAGTAGTAACCCCGTTACACAGGGGTATGGC.

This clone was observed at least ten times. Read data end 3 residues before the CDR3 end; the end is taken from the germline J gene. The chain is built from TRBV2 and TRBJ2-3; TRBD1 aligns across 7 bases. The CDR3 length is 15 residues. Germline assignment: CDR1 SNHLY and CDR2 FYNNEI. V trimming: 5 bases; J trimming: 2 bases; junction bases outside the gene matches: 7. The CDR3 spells CASSLTGTYTDTQYF. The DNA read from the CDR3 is TGTGCCAGCAGTTTGACAGGGACCTACACAGATACG.

Incomplete CDR3 DNA: TGCAGTGCTAGTTTTCAGGAGGGTGAGCGGTCCTACGAG. It encodes CSASFQEGERSYE. The whole CDR3 region reads CSASFQEGERSYEQYF. This chain connects TRBV20-1 to TRBJ2-7; D possibly corresponds to TRBD2 (6 bases). Read coverage stops 3 residues before the CDR3 terminus; the germline J gene supplies the remainder. Germline CDR1 is DFQATT and CDR2 is SNEGSKA (reference sequence). Trimming left V 3 bases short and J 1 base short, with 19 bases between. The CDR3 is 16 residues long.

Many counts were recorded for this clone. CDR3 bases read: TGTGCCAGTAGTATTGAGGGGTTGAGCAATCAGCCC. Amino acids: CASSIEGLSNQP. The CDR3 reads in full as CASSIEGLSNQPQHF. The V call is TRBV19, the J call TRBJ1-5, with D possibly matching TRBD1 (5 bases). The CDR3 end falls 3 residues outside the read, so it is completed with the germline J gene. Trimming removed 3 bases from V and 1 base from J, with 10 bases in between. The CDR3 has 15 amino acids. Germline CDR1 is LNHDA and CDR2 is SQIVND (reference sequence). The full variable domain, with the rest looked up from reference TRBV19 and TRBJ1-5, is DGGITQSPKYLFRKEGQNVTLSCEQNLNHDAMYWYRQDPGQGLRLIYYSQIVNDFQKGDIAEGYSVSREKKESFPLTVTSAQKNPTAFYLCASSIEGLSNQPQHFGDGTRLSIL.

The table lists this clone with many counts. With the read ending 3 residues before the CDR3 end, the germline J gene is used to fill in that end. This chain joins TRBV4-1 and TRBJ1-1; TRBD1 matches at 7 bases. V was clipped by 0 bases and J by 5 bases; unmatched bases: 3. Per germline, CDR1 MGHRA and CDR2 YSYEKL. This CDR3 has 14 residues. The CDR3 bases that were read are TGCGCCAGCAGCCAAGATGACAGGGTTACTGAA. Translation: CASSQDDRVTE. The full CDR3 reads CASSQDDRVTEAFF.

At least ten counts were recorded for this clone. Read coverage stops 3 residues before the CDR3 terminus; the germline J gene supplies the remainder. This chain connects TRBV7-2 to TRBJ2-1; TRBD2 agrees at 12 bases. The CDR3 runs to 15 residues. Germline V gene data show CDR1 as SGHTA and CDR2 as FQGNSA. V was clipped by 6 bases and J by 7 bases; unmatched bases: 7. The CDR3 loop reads CASRRPSGGVNEQFF. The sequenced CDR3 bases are TGTGCCAGCAGGCGACCTAGCGGGGGGGTGAATGAG.

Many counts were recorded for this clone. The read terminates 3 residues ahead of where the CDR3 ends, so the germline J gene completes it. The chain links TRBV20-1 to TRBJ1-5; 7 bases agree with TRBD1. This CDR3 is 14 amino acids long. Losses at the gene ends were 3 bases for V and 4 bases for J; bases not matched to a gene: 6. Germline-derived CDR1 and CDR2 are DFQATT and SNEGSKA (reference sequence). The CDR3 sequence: CSASGDRENQPQHF. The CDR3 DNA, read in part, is TGCAGTGCTAGCGGGGACAGAGAAAATCAGCCC.

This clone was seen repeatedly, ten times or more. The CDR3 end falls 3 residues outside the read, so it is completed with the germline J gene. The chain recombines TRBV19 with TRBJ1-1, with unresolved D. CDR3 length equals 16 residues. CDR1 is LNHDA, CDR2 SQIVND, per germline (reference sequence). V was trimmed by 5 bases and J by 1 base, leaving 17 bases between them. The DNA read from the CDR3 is TGTGCCAGTAGTTTAGTACCGTCTCCGGGGAACACTGAA. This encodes CASSLVPSPGNTE. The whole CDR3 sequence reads CASSLVPSPGNTEAFF.

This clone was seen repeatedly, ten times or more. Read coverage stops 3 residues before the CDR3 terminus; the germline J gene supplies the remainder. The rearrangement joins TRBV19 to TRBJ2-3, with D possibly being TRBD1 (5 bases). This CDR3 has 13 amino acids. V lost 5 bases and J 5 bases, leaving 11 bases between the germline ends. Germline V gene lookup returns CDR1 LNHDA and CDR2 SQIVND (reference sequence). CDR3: CASSLQGEDTQYF. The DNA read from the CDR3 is TGTGCCAGTAGTTTACAAGGGGAAGATACG.

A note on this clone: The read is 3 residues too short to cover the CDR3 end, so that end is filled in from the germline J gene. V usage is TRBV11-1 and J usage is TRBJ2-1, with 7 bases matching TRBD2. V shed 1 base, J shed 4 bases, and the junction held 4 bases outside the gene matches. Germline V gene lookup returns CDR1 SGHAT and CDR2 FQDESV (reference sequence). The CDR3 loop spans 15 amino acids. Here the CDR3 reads CASSLDAGAYNEQFF. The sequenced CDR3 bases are TGTGCCAGCAGCTTAGATGCGGGAGCTTACAATGAG.

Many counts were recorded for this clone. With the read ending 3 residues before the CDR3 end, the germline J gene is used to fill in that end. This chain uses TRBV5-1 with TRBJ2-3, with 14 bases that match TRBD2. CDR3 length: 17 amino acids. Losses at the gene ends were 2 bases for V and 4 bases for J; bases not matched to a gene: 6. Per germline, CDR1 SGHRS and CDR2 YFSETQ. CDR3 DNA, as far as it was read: TGCGCCAGCAGCTTAAAGGGACTAGCGGGAGTCCCAGATACG. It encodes CASSLKGLAGVPDT. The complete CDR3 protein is CASSLKGLAGVPDTQYF.

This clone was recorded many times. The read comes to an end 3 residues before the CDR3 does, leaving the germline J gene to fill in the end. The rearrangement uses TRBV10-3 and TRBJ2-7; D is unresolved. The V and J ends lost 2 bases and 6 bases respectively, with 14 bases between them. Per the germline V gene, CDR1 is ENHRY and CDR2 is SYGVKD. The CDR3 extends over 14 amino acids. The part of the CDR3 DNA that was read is TGTGCCATCAGTGAGCCGACCGTAACGGGCGAG. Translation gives CAISEPTVTGE. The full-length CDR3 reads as CAISEPTVTGEQYF.

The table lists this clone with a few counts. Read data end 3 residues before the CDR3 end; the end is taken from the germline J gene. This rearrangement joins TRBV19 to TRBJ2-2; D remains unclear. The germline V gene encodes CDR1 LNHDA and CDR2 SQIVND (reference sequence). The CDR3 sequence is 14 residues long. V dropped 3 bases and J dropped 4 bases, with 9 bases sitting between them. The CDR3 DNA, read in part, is TGTGCCAGTAGTATGTCAGTATTCACCGGGGAG. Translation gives CASSMSVFTGE. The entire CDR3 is CASSMSVFTGELFF.

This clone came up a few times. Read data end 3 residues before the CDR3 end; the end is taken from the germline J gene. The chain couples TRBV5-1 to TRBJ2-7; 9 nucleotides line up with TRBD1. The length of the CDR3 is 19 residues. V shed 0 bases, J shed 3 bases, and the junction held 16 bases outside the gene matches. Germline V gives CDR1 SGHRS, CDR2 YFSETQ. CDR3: CASSLGLDRGGSINYEQYF. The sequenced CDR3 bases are TGCGCCAGCAGCTTGGGGCTGGACAGGGGAGGTTCAATAAACTACGAG. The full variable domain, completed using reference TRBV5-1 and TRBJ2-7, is KAGVTQTPRYLIKTRGQQVTLSCSPISGHRSVSWYQQTPGQGLQFLFEYFSETQRNKGNFPGRFSGRQFSNSRSEMNVSTLELGDSALYLCASSLGLDRGGSINYEQYFGPGTRLTVT.

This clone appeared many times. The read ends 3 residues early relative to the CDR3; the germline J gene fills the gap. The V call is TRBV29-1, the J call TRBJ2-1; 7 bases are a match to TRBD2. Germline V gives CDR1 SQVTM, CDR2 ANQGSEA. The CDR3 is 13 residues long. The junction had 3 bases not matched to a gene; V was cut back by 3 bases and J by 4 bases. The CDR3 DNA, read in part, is TGCAGCGTTGAGCGGGAGATGTACAATGAG. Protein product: CSVEREMYNE. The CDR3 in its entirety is CSVEREMYNEQFF.

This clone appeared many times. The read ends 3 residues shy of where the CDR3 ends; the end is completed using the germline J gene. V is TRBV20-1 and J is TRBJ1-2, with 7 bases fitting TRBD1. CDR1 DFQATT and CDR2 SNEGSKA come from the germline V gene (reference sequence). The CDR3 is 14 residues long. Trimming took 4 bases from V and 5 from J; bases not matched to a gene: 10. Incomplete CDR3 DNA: TGCAGTGCTATAAGACAGGGTAAGGCGTATGGC. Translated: CSAIRQGKAYG. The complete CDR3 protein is CSAIRQGKAYGYTF.

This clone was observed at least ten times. The CDR3 bases that were read are TGTGCCAGCAGGGACAGACGAGAGACC. It yields the protein CASRDRRET. The full CDR3 sequence reads CASRDRRETQYF. The chain joins TRBV13 to TRBJ2-5, with D perhaps matching TRBD1 (6 bases). The read finishes 3 residues shy of the CDR3 end, and the germline J gene is used to complete it. The V gene lost 6 bases and the J gene lost 4 bases, with 9 bases spanning the gap. The germline gives CDR1 PRHDT, CDR2 FYEKMQ (reference sequence). The CDR3 runs 12 residues.

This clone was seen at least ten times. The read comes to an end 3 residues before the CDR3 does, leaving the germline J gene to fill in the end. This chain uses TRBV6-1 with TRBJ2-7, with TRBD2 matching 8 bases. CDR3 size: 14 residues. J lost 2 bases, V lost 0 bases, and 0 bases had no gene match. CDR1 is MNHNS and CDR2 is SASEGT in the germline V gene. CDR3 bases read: TGTGCCAGCAGTGAAGCTAGCGGGGCCTACGAG. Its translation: CASSEASGAYE. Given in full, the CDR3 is CASSEASGAYEQYF.

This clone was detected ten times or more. The CDR3 reads CASSALLAGGYYEQYF. The covered CDR3 bases are TGTGCCAGCAGTGCACTATTAGCCGGGGGTTACTACGAG. The rearrangement joins TRBV6-1 to TRBJ2-7; tentative D call: TRBD2 (6 bases). The CDR3 goes on 3 residues after the read ends, and that part is filled in from the germline J gene. Germline V gives CDR1 MNHNS, CDR2 SASEGT. Trimming pared 4 bases from V and 3 bases from J, leaving 19 bases between. This CDR3 has 16 residues.

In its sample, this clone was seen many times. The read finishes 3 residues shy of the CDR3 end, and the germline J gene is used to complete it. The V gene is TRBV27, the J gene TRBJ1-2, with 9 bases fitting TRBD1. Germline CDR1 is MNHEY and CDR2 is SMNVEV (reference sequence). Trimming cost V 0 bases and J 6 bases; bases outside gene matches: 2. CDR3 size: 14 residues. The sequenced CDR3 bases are TGTGCCAGCAGTTTATCTACAGGGGGCGATGGC. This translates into CASSLSTGGDG. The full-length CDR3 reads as CASSLSTGGDGYTF.